This T cell receptor (beta chain) comes out of a study of T cell responses to AZD1222 COVID-19 vaccine. Germline values: CDR1 MNHEY, CDR2 SVGAGI. V lost 4 bases to trimming and J lost 0 bases, with 12 bases between them. The CDR3 is 15 residues long. With respect to this clone: No antigen is known for it.

General study results and limits: Spike-specific TCR breadth rose after two AZD1222 doses, and depth rose as well.

The protocol was immunoSEQ multiplex PCR, while the TCRdb copy is restricted to in-frame clones and leaves out a portion. The sample records about 78,000 clones, 90% being singletons. The sequence derives from an adult who received the AZD1222 COVID-19 vaccine. The sample was peripheral blood, taken 28 days after the second AZD1222 dose. V usage is TRBV6-5 and J usage is TRBJ1-1; tentative D call: TRBD1 (5 bases). The DNA for the CDR3 is TGTGCCAGCAGTTCTCAGGGAGATGTGAACACTGAAGCTTTCTTT. Residues: CASSSQGDVNTEAFF.